This TCR beta chain came from a study of immune evolution from preneoplasia to lung adenocarcinoma. The study, taken as a whole, reports: Later-stage lesions seemingly showed higher T cell density and diversity than normal lung. T cell clonality was higher in KRAS-mutant than EGFR-mutant or wild-type nodules.

Patient tissue came from resections in Japan or China, 2014–2017. J gave up 0 bases and V 1 base, and 6 bases lay outside the gene matches. CDR1 and CDR2 (germline): SGHTA, FQGNSA. The CDR3 runs 16 residues. Clones were sequenced by immunoSEQ multiplex PCR, and TCRdb holds only the in-frame ones, with some missing. The repertoire holds about 21,000 clones, with approximately 75% as singletons. This clone was seen only a few times. What it binds is unknown. The sample taken for sequencing was FFPE invasive lung adenocarcinoma tissue. The chain carries TRBV7-2 and TRBJ2-7; TRBD2 aligns across 7 bases. The sequence came from a person between 60 and 69 years old with lung adenocarcinoma. The CDR3 nucleotides are TGTGCCAGCAGCTTAGGGGGGGGTCGATCCTCCTACGAGCAGTACTTC. Amino acids: CASSLGGGRSSYEQYF.